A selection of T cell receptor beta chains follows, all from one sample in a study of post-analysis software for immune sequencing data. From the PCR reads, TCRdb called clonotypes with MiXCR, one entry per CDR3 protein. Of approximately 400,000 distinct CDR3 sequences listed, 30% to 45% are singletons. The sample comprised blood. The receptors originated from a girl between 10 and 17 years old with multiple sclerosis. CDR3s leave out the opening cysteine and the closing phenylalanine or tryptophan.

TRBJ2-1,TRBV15,ATSRDVVVDEQF
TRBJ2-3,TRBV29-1,SVDEATSVGTDTQY
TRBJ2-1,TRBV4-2,ASSQTGTSGFNEQF
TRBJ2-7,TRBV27,ASSSGLAGISYEQY
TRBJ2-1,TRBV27,ASNSPSSGGTSNEQF
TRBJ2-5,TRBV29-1,SEKQGAETQY
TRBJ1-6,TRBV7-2,ASRPRDINSPLH
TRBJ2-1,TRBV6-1,ASSERDRPIYNEQF
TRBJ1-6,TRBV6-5,ASSPIRDRGNSPLH
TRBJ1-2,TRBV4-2,ASSQAGQGALDGYT
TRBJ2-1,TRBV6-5,ASSLVSGGEVNEQF
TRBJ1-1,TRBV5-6,ASSIGARGSNTEAF
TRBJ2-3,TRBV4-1,ASSQEWVDTQY
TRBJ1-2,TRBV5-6,ASSLWSSGGSYGYT
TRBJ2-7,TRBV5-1,ASSLEEWSEQY
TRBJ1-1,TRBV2,ASRVDGNTEAF
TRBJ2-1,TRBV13,ASSFGTRNNEQF
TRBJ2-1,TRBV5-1,ASGAEQF
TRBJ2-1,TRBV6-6,ASSSYPTSGGYNEQF
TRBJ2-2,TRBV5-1,ASSLQYSQANTGELF
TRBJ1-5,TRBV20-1,SATRPQPQH
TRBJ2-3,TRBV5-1,ASSLAAQTARTDTQY
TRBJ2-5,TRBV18,ASSPGTGLGETQY
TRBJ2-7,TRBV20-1,SARSPYEQY
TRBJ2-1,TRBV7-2,ASSADSGTGLNEQF
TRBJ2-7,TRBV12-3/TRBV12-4,ASSLAGVPYEQY
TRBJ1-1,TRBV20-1,SADMGTEAF
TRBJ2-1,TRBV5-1,TSSLMAGDNEQF
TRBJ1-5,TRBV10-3,AISESGSQPQH
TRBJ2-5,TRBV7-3,ASSRDIGETQY
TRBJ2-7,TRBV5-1,ASSLAGMSYEQY
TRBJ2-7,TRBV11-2,ASSSGQPAYEQY
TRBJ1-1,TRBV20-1,SATRAEAF
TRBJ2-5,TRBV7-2,ASSPTGLAKGQY
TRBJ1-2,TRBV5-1,ASSLEMGQGGGYT
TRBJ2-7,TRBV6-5,ASSYSGRNLEQY
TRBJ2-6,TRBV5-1,ASSSAGGKISGANVLT
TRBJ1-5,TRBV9,ASTIRADNQPQH
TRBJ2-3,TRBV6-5,ASSPGHPADTQY
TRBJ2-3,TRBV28,TSSPYLRTSGGPSTDTQY
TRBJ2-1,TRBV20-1,SATSGGHNEQF
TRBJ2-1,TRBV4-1,ASSQDRFSWRPRSYNEQF
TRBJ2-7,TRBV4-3,ASSHAQGYEQY
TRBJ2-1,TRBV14,ASSLIRGNEQF
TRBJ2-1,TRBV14,ASSQDPSGGNNEQF
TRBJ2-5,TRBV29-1,SVGRTGQPRETQY
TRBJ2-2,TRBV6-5,ASRGRGNTGELF
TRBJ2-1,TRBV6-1,ASSEDQGSEQF
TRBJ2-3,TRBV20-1,SAGGKIADTQY
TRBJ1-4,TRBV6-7,ASRIQGGEKLF
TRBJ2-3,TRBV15,ATSRNIISGAHTQY